The 21 T cell receptor beta chains given below trace back to one sample, sequenced in a study of PD-1 blockade in mismatch repair-deficient tumors. Documented time point: identical roughly 10-day culture without peptide (control). The method was immunoSEQ multiplex PCR; TCRdb's version includes in-frame clones alone and lacks a portion of them. This table has over 11,000 clones, approximately 84% appearing once. These receptors have no identified antigens. Sample: cells cultured in vitro, taken from a patient treated with pembrolizumab. These receptors all stem from an adult with mismatch repair-deficient cancer.

This clone was counted a single time. The chain combines TRBV7-3 with TRBJ2-7; no definite D call. V shed 3 bases and J shed 7 bases, with 13 bases lying between them. The CDR3 is 13 amino acids. Germline CDR1 and CDR2: SGHTA and FQGTGA. Here the CDR3 reads CASSFNDLGEQYF. The DNA of the CDR3 is TGTGCCAGCAGCTTTAACGATTTAGGGGAGCAGTACTTC.

The CDR3 protein is CASSPQGTGNTIYF. In DNA form, the CDR3 reads TGTGCCAGCAGCCCGCAGGGCACTGGAAACACCATATATTTT. V gene TRBV7-9 combines with J gene TRBJ1-3; D might be TRBD1 (5 bases). The CDR3 runs to 14 residues. The V end was cut by 5 bases, the J end by 2 bases, with 10 bases between. The germline CDR1 and CDR2 sequences are SEHNR and FQNEAQ (reference sequence).

The chain combines TRBV19 with TRBJ1-4, with a possible D match to TRBD1 (5 bases). CDR3 length: 13 amino acids. V was pared by 6 bases and J by 5 bases, with 10 bases between. The germline V gene has CDR1 LNHDA and CDR2 SQIVND (reference sequence). Here the CDR3 DNA reads TGTGCCAGTAGAGAACAGGTGAATGAAAAACTGTTTTTT. Residues: CASREQVNEKLFF.

The V call is TRBV19, the J call TRBJ2-6; no reliable D call. This CDR3 is built from 13 residues. Germline CDR1 LNHDA, CDR2 SQIVND (reference sequence). Trimming removed 7 bases from V and 0 bases from J, with 4 bases in between. CDR3: CASTFSGANVLTF. CDR3 coding DNA: TGTGCCAGTACCTTCTCTGGGGCCAACGTCCTGACTTTC.

This clone was counted once. The chain is built from TRBV4-2 and TRBJ2-7; D is undetermined. The germline CDR1 and CDR2 sequences are LGHNA and YNFKEQ. Trimming removed 8 bases at V and 2 bases at J, with 10 bases between. The CDR3 runs 12 residues. The CDR3: CASGEGPYEQYF. The CDR3, as DNA: TGTGCCAGCGGAGAAGGGCCCTACGAGCAGTACTTC.

The chain recombines TRBV6-5 with TRBJ2-5; D unclear. The ends were cut back, 0 bases at V and 3 bases at J, with 14 bases in the middle. In germline, CDR1 is MNHEY, CDR2 SVGAGI. The CDR3 covers 16 residues. The CDR3 DNA is TGTGCCAGCAGTTACTCGATGGCAGGCGCAAAAGAGACCCAGTACTTC. Its protein product is CASSYSMAGAKETQYF.

The rearrangement joins TRBV28 to TRBJ1-2, with 7 bases that match TRBD1. This CDR3 spans 16 amino acids. The trim removed 5 bases at V and 4 bases at J, leaving 13 bases unmatched. Germline V gene lookup returns CDR1 MDHEN and CDR2 SYDVKM. The CDR3 bases are TGTGCCAGCAGTCCGACAGGGAACCTCGGCAGCTATGGCTACACCTTC. This sequence encodes CASSPTGNLGSYGYTF.

The V and J genes are TRBV18 and TRBJ1-5; D unresolved. CDR3 length: 13 residues. Trimming pared 3 bases from V and 5 bases from J, leaving 8 bases between. CDR1 is KGHSH and CDR2 is LQKENI in the germline V gene. CDR3 nucleotide sequence: TGTGCCAGCTCACCTACTCCCGATCAGCCCCAGCATTTT. This sequence encodes CASSPTPDQPQHF.

This chain connects TRBV7-9 to TRBJ2-3; no clear D. V was cut by 7 bases and J by 2 bases, with 13 bases left in between. Germline assignment: CDR1 SEHNR and CDR2 FQNEAQ (reference sequence). CDR3 length: 14 residues. The CDR3 coding sequence is TGTGCCAGCACCCGGAACCGGTACACAGATACGCAGTATTTT. Its protein is CASTRNRYTDTQYF.

The V gene is TRBV5-4, the J gene TRBJ2-1; either TRBD1 or TRBD2 may supply D (6 bases each). Germline V CDR1 and CDR2: SGHNT, YYREEE (reference sequence). The CDR3 is 18 amino acids. V was trimmed by 4 bases and J by 0 bases, leaving 20 bases between them. Here the CDR3 DNA reads TGTGCCAGCAGCCTACCCGGGGGCGGGGCTAGCTCCTACAATGAGCAGTTCTTC. Encoded protein: CASSLPGGGASSYNEQFF.

This rearrangement joins TRBV7-3 to TRBJ2-1; D may be TRBD2 (7 bases). Per germline, CDR1 SGHTA and CDR2 FQGTGA. This CDR3 comprises 17 residues. The V gene lost 4 bases and the J gene lost 5 bases, with 21 bases spanning the gap. The CDR3 sequence: CASSSKQGGTLDNEQFF. CDR3 DNA: TGTGCCAGCAGCTCTAAACAGGGAGGGACGTTGGACAATGAGCAGTTCTTC.

The chain couples TRBV19 to TRBJ1-5; a possible D gene is TRBD1 (5 bases). The CDR3 totals 18 residues. Trimming took off 2 bases at V and 5 bases at J, with 22 bases between the two ends. The germline V gene has CDR1 LNHDA and CDR2 SQIVND (reference sequence). CDR3 coding DNA: TGTGCCAGTAGTATAAACGGGAGAAGAGGAGGGGTCCATCAGCCCCAGCATTTT. The encoded protein is CASSINGRRGGVHQPQHF.

This clone was seen once. This rearrangement joins TRBV10-3 to TRBJ2-7; 13 bases fit TRBD2. The CDR3 is made up of 15 amino acids. V trimming: 6 bases; J trimming: 4 bases; junction bases outside the gene matches: 6. Germline assignment: CDR1 ENHRY and CDR2 SYGVKD. CDR3 nucleotides: TGTGCCATCAGGAGGACTAGCGGGAGCTTGTACGAGCAGTACTTC. Residues: CAIRRTSGSLYEQYF.

V usage is TRBV4-1 and J usage is TRBJ2-7; D remains unclear. The V gene lost 0 bases and the J gene lost 1 base, with 13 bases spanning the gap. The CDR3 is 16 amino acids. Germline CDR1 reads MGHRA; CDR2 reads YSYEKL. CDR3 protein: CASSQDYNTGSYEQYF. The DNA of the CDR3 is TGCGCCAGCAGCCAAGATTATAATACGGGTTCCTACGAGCAGTACTTC.

V usage is TRBV5-5 and J usage is TRBJ1-2; the match to TRBD1 covers 7 bases. Losses at the gene ends were 0 bases for V and 4 bases for J; bases not matched to a gene: 9. This CDR3 region has 16 residues. In germline, CDR1 is SGHKS, CDR2 YYEKEE (reference sequence). This CDR3 reads CASSLGPDAGGYGYTF. CDR3 bases: TGTGCCAGCAGCTTGGGTCCGGACGCAGGGGGCTATGGCTACACCTTC.

J is TRBJ2-1 and V is TRBV27, with TRBD2 matching 10 bases. Germline values: CDR1 MNHEY, CDR2 SMNVEV (reference sequence). V dropped 2 bases and J dropped 6; count of bases not matched to a gene: 4. CDR3 size: 15 residues. CDR3 protein: CASSLQREGFNEQFF. In nucleotides, the CDR3 is TGTGCCAGCAGTTTACAGCGGGAGGGTTTCAATGAGCAGTTCTTC.

V is TRBV7-8 and J is TRBJ1-1; TRBD1 is a possible D gene (5 bases). This CDR3 is built from 11 residues. Germline CDR1 and CDR2: SGHVS and FQNEAQ. The germline V and J ends were trimmed by 3 bases and 11 bases, with 10 bases remaining between them. The CDR3: CASSFAGRAFF. The CDR3 region has the DNA TGTGCCAGCAGCTTCGCAGGGAGGGCTTTCTTT. The full variable domain, its missing parts supplied by reference TRBV7-8 and TRBJ1-1, is GAGVSQSPRYKVAKRGQDVALRCDPISGHVSLFWYQQALGQGPEFLTYFQNEAQLDKSGLPSDRFFAERPEGSVSTLKIQRTQQEDSAVYLCASSFAGRAFFGQGTRLTVV.

DNA for the CDR3: TGTGCCAGCACTCAGGGGTTTGTGGGGGCCAACGTCCTGACTTTC. Its protein is CASTQGFVGANVLTF. This chain uses TRBV27 with TRBJ2-6; D is perhaps TRBD1 (6 bases). Trimming shortened V by 7 bases and J by 4 bases, and 14 bases separated the two germline ends. This CDR3 has 15 amino acids. Germline-derived CDR1 and CDR2 are MNHEY and SMNVEV (reference sequence).

The rearrangement links TRBV7-9 to TRBJ2-2; the D gene is possibly TRBD1 (6 bases). CDR1 SEHNR and CDR2 FQNEAQ come from the germline V gene (reference sequence). Trimming took 2 bases from V and 6 from J, leaving 10 bases between them. The CDR3 consists of 14 residues. The CDR3 is CASSLRTDSGELFF. CDR3 nucleotides: TGTGCCAGCAGCTTAAGGACAGATTCCGGGGAGCTGTTTTTT.

The rearrangement joins TRBV6-1 to TRBJ1-1; D unresolved. The CDR3 runs to 13 residues. Germline CDR1 MNHNS, CDR2 SASEGT. V dropped 10 bases and J dropped 4 bases, with 16 bases sitting between them. The CDR3 is CATHLQGRTEAFF. The CDR3 coding sequence is TGTGCCACCCACCTCCAAGGGCGCACTGAAGCTTTCTTT.

CDR3 nucleotides: TGTGCCAGTAGTCTCCGGACAGGGGATTGGACCGGGGAGCTGTTTTTT. Its translation: CASSLRTGDWTGELFF. The J gene is TRBJ2-2, the V gene TRBV19; TRBD1 agrees at 9 bases. Trimming took 5 bases from V and 5 from J; bases not matched to a gene: 9. CDR3 size: 16 residues. Germline V gene sequence: CDR1 LNHDA, CDR2 SQIVND (reference sequence).